The 30 T cell receptor beta chains in this list originate from one sample, sequenced in a study of coeliac disease. The table came from immunoSEQ multiplex PCR; TCRdb's copy has only in-frame clones and leaves some out. The data contain around 5,000 clones, 69% of them singletons. Sequenced material: lymphocytes from the gut lamina propria. The source is a woman between 35 and 50 years old.

V is TRBV19 and J is TRBJ2-3, with unresolved D. Trimming shortened V by 2 bases and J by 8 bases, and 11 bases separated the two germline ends. CDR1 and CDR2 from the germline V gene are LNHDA and SQIVND (reference sequence). The CDR3 length is 13 residues. This CDR3 is CASSIRNRGTQYF. CDR3 nucleotide sequence: TGTGCCAGTAGTATACGAAACCGAGGTACGCAGTATTTT.

This clone was seen only once. The gene calls are TRBV5-1 and TRBJ2-7; D might be TRBD2 (5 bases). Germline loops: CDR1 SGHRS, CDR2 YFSETQ. Trimming left V 0 bases short and J 3 bases short, with 7 bases between. The CDR3 runs to 13 residues. The CDR3 nucleotides read TGCGCCAGCAGCTTGGATGACTACTACGAGCAGTACTTC. Encoded protein: CASSLDDYYEQYF.

This clone was picked up one time. The V call is TRBV28, the J call TRBJ2-7; 7 bases are shared with TRBD2. Trimming took 4 bases from V and 4 from J; bases not matched to a gene: 10. The CDR3 contains 15 residues. CDR1 is MDHEN and CDR2 is SYDVKM in the germline V gene. The CDR3 region is CASSSPGEGRYEQYF. CDR3 in DNA: TGTGCCAGCAGTTCCCCTGGGGAGGGCCGTTACGAGCAGTACTTC.

This sequence joins TRBV9 and TRBJ2-5; 8 bases align to TRBD2. Germline CDR1 reads SGDLS; CDR2 reads YYNGEE. There are 15 residues in the CDR3. Trimming took 0 bases from V and 5 from J; bases not matched to a gene: 6. CDR3 in amino acids: CASSVGAGDMETQYF. The DNA of the CDR3 is TGTGCCAGCAGCGTAGGAGCGGGAGACATGGAGACCCAGTACTTC. Complete variable domain (other parts from reference TRBV9 and TRBJ2-5): DSGVTQTPKHLITATGQRVTLRCSPRSGDLSVYWYQQSLDQGLQFLIQYYNGEERAKGNILERFSAQQFPDLHSELNLSSLELGDSALYFCASSVGAGDMETQYFGPGTRLLVL.

The chain employs TRBV2 and TRBJ1-1; D is unresolved. This CDR3 spans 13 amino acids. Trimming shortened V by 7 bases and J by 0 bases, and 9 bases separated the two germline ends. Germline assignment: CDR1 SNHLY and CDR2 FYNNEI. The CDR3 spells CASTGEMNTEAFF. In nucleotides, the CDR3 is TGTGCCAGCACCGGGGAAATGAACACTGAAGCTTTCTTT.

V is TRBV5-1 and J is TRBJ1-1; perhaps TRBD1 as D (6 bases). V lost 4 bases, J lost 11 bases, and 15 bases lay in between. This CDR3 region has 12 residues. The germline V gene has CDR1 SGHRS and CDR2 YFSETQ. This CDR3 reads CASSPQGGVAFF. The DNA for the CDR3 is TGCGCCAGCAGCCCGCAAGGGGGGGTCGCTTTCTTT.

The chain has TRBV6-1 and TRBJ2-2, with a tentative D call TRBD1 (5 bases). Trimming took off 8 bases at V and 6 bases at J, with 19 bases between the two ends. Germline values: CDR1 MNHNS, CDR2 SASEGT. The CDR3 is 15 residues long. In nucleotides, the CDR3 is TGTGCCAGCCTAGTGGGCAGGGCCGGACCCGGGGAGCTGTTTTTT. Protein product: CASLVGRAGPGELFF.

The chain employs TRBV7-7 and TRBJ2-6; no reliable D call. The germline CDR1 and CDR2 sequences are SSHAT and FNYEAQ (reference sequence). Trimming pared 5 bases from V and 5 bases from J, leaving 22 bases between. The CDR3 runs to 18 residues. CDR3 protein: CASSPTGMPQSRANVLTF. For the CDR3, the DNA is TGTGCCAGCAGCCCAACGGGTATGCCACAAAGTCGGGCCAACGTCCTGACTTTC.

This clone was detected only once. This rearrangement joins TRBV15 to TRBJ2-7; TRBD2 matches 9 bases. Germline V gene data show CDR1 as LNHNV and CDR2 as YYDKDF (reference sequence). The ends lost 2 bases at V and 0 bases at J; junction bases unmatched: 8. This CDR3 is 17 amino acids long. In DNA form, the CDR3 reads TGTGCCACCAGCAGATTATACGCTAGCGGGATCTCCTACGAGCAGTACTTC. It specifies CATSRLYASGISYEQYF.

The chain recombines TRBV7-2 with TRBJ2-1; D is unclear. CDR1 is SGHTA and CDR2 is FQGNSA in the germline V gene. This CDR3 has 14 residues. The V end lost 1 base, the J end lost 10 bases, and 14 bases lay between the germline ends. The CDR3 DNA reads TGTGCCAGCAGCTTAGTGGTCGACGCCAGGGAGCAGTTCTTC. Its protein product is CASSLVVDAREQFF.

V and J are TRBV5-1 and TRBJ2-5; TRBD1 matches at 10 bases. The germline V gene has CDR1 SGHRS and CDR2 YFSETQ. Germline trimming cut 6 bases from V and 5 bases from J; bases unmatched to any gene: 10. The CDR3 contains 15 residues. CDR3 sequence: CASTATTGGFETQYF. CDR3 sequence (DNA): TGCGCCAGCACCGCGACGACAGGGGGCTTCGAGACCCAGTACTTC.

The sample holds one count of this clone. V and J are TRBV5-4 and TRBJ1-1; TRBD1 is a possible D gene (5 bases). The CDR3 runs to 15 residues. Germline V lookup: CDR1 SGHNT, CDR2 YYREEE (reference sequence). Trimming cost V 3 bases and J 1 base, with 13 bases left between them. The CDR3 DNA follows: TGTGCCAGCAGCTCCCTCGACAGCGAGAACACTGAAGCTTTCTTT. Its protein product is CASSSLDSENTEAFF.

This clone was counted only a few times. Mismatch with germline at one junction end may stem from a read error. V usage is TRBV7-7 and J usage is TRBJ2-2; 7 bases are shared with TRBD2. Germline values: CDR1 SSHAT, CDR2 FNYEAQ (reference sequence). CDR3 length equals 16 residues. The CDR3 loop is CASTLLGGADTGELFF. The CDR3 DNA reads as TGTGCTAGCACCTTGCTGGGAGGGGCGGACACCGGGGAGCTGTTTTTT.

The rearrangement joins TRBV29-1 to TRBJ2-2, with D possibly being TRBD1 (7 bases). CDR3 length: 14 residues. Germline V CDR1 and CDR2: SQVTM, ANQGSEA. V gave up 6 bases and J gave up 3 bases, with 14 bases separating them. CDR3 loop: CSVGGRGDTGELFF. DNA for the CDR3: TGCAGCGTGGGGGGCAGGGGGGACACCGGGGAGCTGTTTTTT.

This clone was detected a few times. The chain combines TRBV10-1 with TRBJ2-1, with TRBD2 matching over 10 bases. The trim removed 4 bases at V and 8 bases at J, leaving 5 bases unmatched. In germline, CDR1 is WNHNN, CDR2 SYGVQD (reference sequence). This CDR3 spans 14 amino acids. CDR3 nucleotide sequence: TGCGCCAGCAGTGGCCTAGCGGGAGCCCATGAGCAGTTCTTC. Amino acid sequence: CASSGLAGAHEQFF.

In this sample, this clone turned up a few times. This chain joins TRBV6-5 and TRBJ2-7; D may be TRBD1 (6 bases). Germline V gene data show CDR1 as MNHEY and CDR2 as SVGAGI. With 6 bases removed from V and 3 bases from J, the gap between germline ends came to 12 bases. CDR3 length equals 13 residues. CDR3 DNA: TGTGCCAGCAGGCAAGGACAGCACTACGAGCAGTACTTC. Amino acid sequence: CASRQGQHYEQYF.

CDR3 coding DNA: TGTGCCAGTAGTATTTTACAGGGTGGAAATCAGCCCCAGCATTTT. It encodes CASSILQGGNQPQHF. The chain links TRBV19 to TRBJ1-5, with a possible D match to TRBD1 (6 bases). V shed 3 bases and J shed 4 bases, with 13 bases lying between them. Germline V gene sequence: CDR1 LNHDA, CDR2 SQIVND (reference sequence). CDR3 length: 15 amino acids. The whole variable domain, filled in from reference TRBV19 and TRBJ1-5, reads DGGITQSPKYLFRKEGQNVTLSCEQNLNHDAMYWYRQDPGQGLRLIYYSQIVNDFQKGDIAEGYSVSREKKESFPLTVTSAQKNPTAFYLCASSILQGGNQPQHFGDGTRLSIL.

The chain is built from TRBV7-3 and TRBJ2-3; 8 bases align to TRBD2. V was pared by 0 bases and J by 3 bases, with 5 bases of the junction left unmatched. Germline V gene data show CDR1 as SGHTA and CDR2 as FQGTGA. The CDR3 runs 16 residues. CDR3 region: CASSLTGLASTDTQYF. The CDR3 DNA sequence: TGTGCCAGCAGCTTAACAGGACTAGCTTCTACAGATACGCAGTATTTT.

This rearrangement joins TRBV19 to TRBJ2-2, with D perhaps matching TRBD1 (5 bases). Trimming cost V 3 bases and J 2 bases, with 13 bases left between them. CDR1 LNHDA and CDR2 SQIVND come from the germline V gene (reference sequence). The CDR3 covers 16 residues. CDR3 residues: CASSIFPGINTGELFF. As DNA, the CDR3 is TGTGCCAGTAGTATCTTCCCAGGGATCAACACCGGGGAGCTGTTTTTT.

The chain has TRBV5-1 and TRBJ2-2; TRBD2 aligns across 8 bases. The trim removed 3 bases at V and 7 bases at J, leaving 11 bases unmatched. This CDR3 spans 16 amino acids. Per germline, CDR1 SGHRS and CDR2 YFSETQ. Here the CDR3 reads CASSSSPAGVSGELFF. CDR3 nucleotides: TGCGCCAGCAGCTCGAGTCCAGCGGGAGTAAGCGGGGAGCTGTTTTTT.

This chain uses TRBV2 with TRBJ2-5; no clear D gene. The CDR3 is made up of 12 amino acids. The germline CDR1 and CDR2 sequences are SNHLY and FYNNEI. Trimming removed 2 bases at V and 2 bases at J, with 3 bases between. CDR3 protein: CASSEQQETQYF. The CDR3 bases are TGTGCCAGCAGTGAACAGCAAGAGACCCAGTACTTC. The full variable domain, completed using reference TRBV2 and TRBJ2-5, is EPEVTQTPSHQVTQMGQEVILRCVPISNHLYFYWYRQILGQKVEFLVSFYNNEISEKSEIFDDQFSVERPDGSNFTLKIRSTKLEDSAMYFCASSEQQETQYFGPGTRLLVL.

The V call is TRBV5-1, the J call TRBJ2-3, with TRBD1 identical over 10 bases. V lost 3 bases and J lost 6; bases outside the gene matches: 10. The CDR3 consists of 16 residues. In germline, CDR1 is SGHRS, CDR2 YFSETQ. As DNA, the CDR3 is TGCGCCAGCAGCTCCCGTGGGACAGGGGTTAGGGATACGCAGTATTTT. Protein sequence: CASSSRGTGVRDTQYF.

The rearrangement uses TRBV5-4 and TRBJ2-1; 10 nucleotides line up with TRBD2. The CDR3 has 13 amino acids. The J segment lost 7 bases and the V segment lost 6 bases, leaving 4 bases of the junction unmatched. Germline CDR1 and CDR2: SGHNT and YYREEE (reference sequence). CDR3 region: CASIQREGNEQFF. Here the CDR3 DNA reads TGTGCCAGCATCCAGCGGGAGGGTAATGAGCAGTTCTTC.

This chain connects TRBV29-1 to TRBJ2-5; TRBD1 matches at 9 bases. The CDR3 covers 12 residues. Germline CDR1 and CDR2: SQVTM and ANQGSEA. The V segment lost 6 bases and the J segment 5 bases; nucleotides outside the gene matches: 4. CDR3 sequence reads: CSVNRGQETQYF. CDR3 nucleotide sequence: TGCAGCGTAAACAGGGGGCAGGAGACCCAGTACTTC.

V usage is TRBV6-1 and J usage is TRBJ2-7, with TRBD1 matching over 8 bases. V was clipped by 6 bases and J by 3 bases; unmatched bases: 7. This CDR3 has 14 amino acids. Germline CDR1 reads MNHNS; CDR2 reads SASEGT. The CDR3: CASRARTGGYEQYF. CDR3 in DNA: TGTGCCAGCAGGGCAAGAACAGGGGGCTACGAGCAGTACTTC.

A few counts support this clone. The chain's CDR3 is CASSPGQGGNTGELFF. CDR3 DNA sequence: TGTGCCAGCAGCCCGGGACAGGGGGGTAACACCGGGGAGCTGTTTTTT. The chain couples TRBV7-6 to TRBJ2-2, with TRBD1 matching over 11 bases. The length of the CDR3 is 16 residues. V lost 5 bases and J lost 2; bases outside the gene matches: 4. The germline gives CDR1 SGHVS, CDR2 FNYEAQ. The full variable domain, its missing parts supplied by reference TRBV7-6 and TRBJ2-2, is GAGVSQSPRYKVTKRGQDVALRCDPISGHVSLYWYRQALGQGPEFLTYFNYEAQQDKSGLPNDRFSAERPEGSISTLTIQRTEQRDSAMYRCASSPGQGGNTGELFFGEGSRLTVL.

In this sample, this clone turned up a few times. The gene calls are TRBV4-3 and TRBJ1-4; 9 bases match TRBD1. Per germline, CDR1 LGHNA and CDR2 YSLEER. The length of the CDR3 is 14 residues. With 4 bases clipped from V and 8 bases from J, the junction kept 5 bases outside the gene matches. CDR3 protein: CASSLTGGPEKLFF. For the CDR3, the DNA is TGCGCCAGCAGCCTAACAGGGGGCCCGGAAAAACTGTTTTTT.

As concerns this clone: An end of the junction differs from the germline gene, which may be a read error. This chain links TRBV9 with TRBJ2-1; tentative D call: TRBD2 (6 bases). Germline CDR1 is SGDLS and CDR2 is YYNGEE. This CDR3 contains 15 residues. The CDR3 coding sequence is TGTGCCAGCAGCCCAAGCGGGCCCTCCTACAATGAGCAGCTCTTC. This encodes CASSPSGPSYNEQLF.

V usage is TRBV27 and J usage is TRBJ2-5; TRBD2 aligns across 12 bases. The germline V gene encodes CDR1 MNHEY and CDR2 SMNVEV (reference sequence). V was clipped by 5 bases and J by 0 bases; unmatched bases: 1. The CDR3 covers 15 residues. The CDR3 region has the DNA TGTGCCAGCAGTGGGACTAGCGGGTACCAAGAGACCCAGTACTTC. Protein: CASSGTSGYQETQYF.

The rearrangement joins TRBV5-1 to TRBJ1-1; perhaps TRBD1 as D (5 bases). V lost 2 bases and J lost 3, with 11 bases in between. The CDR3 sequence is 14 residues long. CDR1 and CDR2 from the germline V gene are SGHRS and YFSETQ. In DNA, the CDR3 is TGCGCCAGCAGCTTTCAGGGAGGTTACACTGAAGCTTTCTTT. It yields the protein CASSFQGGYTEAFF.